This T cell receptor beta chain derives from a study of OX40 agonist ivuxolimab in advanced cancers. About the research overall: Checkpoint inhibitors had been given previously to 40% of patients. Study-wide findings and caveats: Low normalized T-cell clonal expansion was additionally recorded for some nonresponders. Both CD4+ and CD8+ T cell populations in blood had undergone clonal expansion by week 6 at 0.1 to 3.0 mg/kg. Which antigen the expanded peripheral T cells recognized is unknown.

Produced via immunoSEQ multiplex PCR; TCRdb's table is partial and in-frame only. The sample lists about 98,000 clones; about 83% were seen once. Only one count was recorded for this clone. Its antigen is not identified. V gave up 1 base and J gave up 0 bases, with 4 bases separating them. The germline CDR1 and CDR2 sequences are SGHAT and FQNNGV. This CDR3 has 14 residues. The starting material was CD4+ or CD8+ T cells sorted from blood, obtained in a trial of the OX40 agonist ivuxolimab. The clonotype comes from an adult with an advanced solid tumor such as melanoma, head and neck, liver or kidney cancer. The J gene is TRBJ1-3, the V gene TRBV11-2; no definite D call. The CDR3: CASSLGLSGNTIYF. The CDR3, as DNA: TGTGCCAGCAGCTTAGGGCTCTCTGGAAACACCATATATTTT.